The 32 T cell receptor beta chains below were found in one sample sequenced in a study of T cell repertoires in cytomegalovirus infection. TCRdb recomputed calls from the reads with MiXCR, one row per CDR3 protein. The sample includes tens of thousands of distinct CDR3 sequences, more than 15% seen only once; the top ten take about a quarter. No antigen is known for these receptors. The sample here was CD8+ T cells from cultured PBMCs, taken from culture after CMV antigen stimulation. The receptor set was obtained from a human donor in good health (CMV status not recorded). Some clones in this sample may be carry-over from other donors' samples.

The gene calls are TRBV7-9 and TRBJ1-5, with TRBD1 matching over 9 bases. There are 14 residues in the CDR3. Trimming removed 5 bases from V and 9 bases from J; junction bases left unmatched: 8. The germline CDR1 and CDR2 sequences are SEHNR and FQNEAQ (reference sequence). The CDR3 sequence is CASSPGQGQPPQHF. The CDR3 DNA is TGTGCCAGCAGCCCAGGACAGGGGCAGCCGCCCCAGCATTTT.

This clonotype was counted only a few times. This chain uses TRBV7-2 with TRBJ1-3; no clear D gene. In germline, CDR1 is SGHTA, CDR2 FQGNSA. Trimming left V 5 bases short and J 3 bases short, with 14 bases between. This CDR3 has 15 residues. The CDR3 protein is CASSPGPSFGNTIYF. The CDR3, as DNA: TGTGCCAGCAGCCCCGGACCGAGCTTTGGAAACACCATATATTTT.

This clonotype was observed at least ten times. This chain joins TRBV27 and TRBJ2-7; D perhaps matches TRBD2 (7 bases). Germline values: CDR1 MNHEY, CDR2 SMNVEV (reference sequence). This CDR3 contains 14 residues. The V and J ends lost 5 bases and 5 bases respectively, with 16 bases between them. This CDR3 reads CASSLRGAGHEQYF. In DNA, the CDR3 is TGTGCCAGCAGTCTACGGGGGGCAGGCCACGAGCAGTACTTC.

This clonotype was seen a few times. The chain links TRBV7-1 to TRBJ1-1; 9 bases align to TRBD1. Being an ORF, TRBV7-1 has a function that is uncertain. With 9 bases clipped from V and 5 bases from J, the junction kept 1 base outside the gene matches. CDR3 length: 11 amino acids. CDR3 amino acids: CASGQGTEAFF. The CDR3 coding sequence is TGTGCCAGTGGACAGGGGACTGAAGCTTTCTTT.

Concerning this clonotype itself: A much larger clone lies one base from this, so it may be a read error. The genes are TRBV5-6 and TRBJ2-1; D is perhaps TRBD2 (5 bases). From germline, CDR1 is SGHDT and CDR2 YYEEEE. CDR3 length: 14 residues. CDR3 region: CVSGADPSYNEQFF. Here the CDR3 DNA reads TGTGTCAGCGGCGCGGACCCGTCCTACAATGAGCAGTTCTTC.

This clonotype was counted only a few times. J is TRBJ2-7 and V is TRBV27, with 12 bases identical to TRBD2. The J segment lost 7 bases and the V segment lost 3 bases, leaving 10 bases of the junction unmatched. Germline CDR1 MNHEY, CDR2 SMNVEV (reference sequence). CDR3 length: 16 amino acids. This chain's CDR3 is CASSFWTSGTEGEQYF. The CDR3 nucleotides are TGTGCCAGCAGTTTCTGGACTAGCGGGACCGAGGGGGAGCAGTACTTC.

This chain connects TRBV10-3 to TRBJ1-5, with D possibly being TRBD1 (5 bases). The CDR3 runs to 15 residues. V lost 3 bases and J 8 bases, leaving 17 bases between the germline ends. From germline, CDR1 is ENHRY and CDR2 SYGVKD. The CDR3 region has the DNA TGTGCCATCAGTGACGGGGCCGGATCCGTCGAGCCCCAGCATTTT. It encodes CAISDGAGSVEPQHF.

This chain uses TRBV7-6 with TRBJ2-1, with TRBD2 identical over 9 bases. The V and J ends lost 5 bases and 12 bases, in that order; junction bases with no gene match: 20. This CDR3 has 17 residues. Germline values: CDR1 SGHVS, CDR2 FNYEAQ. The CDR3 DNA is TGTGCCAGCAGCCCGCCAAACTCGGCGGGAGGGCCAATTTGGCAGTTCTTC. This codes for CASSPPNSAGGPIWQFF.

This chain uses TRBV10-3 with TRBJ1-6; 10 bases fit TRBD1. Germline V CDR1 and CDR2: ENHRY, SYGVKD. The CDR3 has 14 residues. J was trimmed by 9 bases and V by 5 bases; bases with no gene match: 4. The CDR3, as DNA: TGTGCCATCAGTACCGGGACAGGGGTTTCACCCCTCCACTTT. This encodes CAISTGTGVSPLHF.

In its sample, this clonotype was seen a few times. The rearrangement uses TRBV19 and TRBJ2-7; tentatively, D is TRBD1 (6 bases). This CDR3 is built from 14 residues. The germline V gene has CDR1 LNHDA and CDR2 SQIVND (reference sequence). V was pared by 5 bases and J by 2 bases, with 13 bases between. DNA for the CDR3: TGTGCCAGTAGTTTCCAACAGGGTCCCTACGAGCAGTACTTC. This translates into CASSFQQGPYEQYF.

This chain joins TRBV6-1 and TRBJ2-2, with unresolved D. V was clipped by 5 bases and J by 5 bases, with 9 bases between them. The CDR3 is 13 residues long. The germline CDR1 and CDR2 sequences are MNHNS and SASEGT. The CDR3 coding sequence is TGTGCCAGCAGTCCCACCGAGACCGGGGAGCTGTTTTTT. Translated, it gives CASSPTETGELFF.

The chain employs TRBV7-2 and TRBJ1-2; D unresolved. From germline, CDR1 is SGHTA and CDR2 FQGNSA. The CDR3 loop spans 8 amino acids. Trimming removed 9 bases from V and 8 bases from J, with 4 bases in between. The CDR3 is CASEGYTF. The CDR3 region has the DNA TGTGCCAGTGAGGGCTACACCTTC.

The sample holds a few counts of this clonotype. The chain carries TRBV7-9 and TRBJ2-7, with 9 bases that match TRBD2. The V segment lost 4 bases and the J segment 2 bases; nucleotides outside the gene matches: 6. Germline V lookup: CDR1 SEHNR, CDR2 FQNEAQ (reference sequence). The CDR3 is made up of 15 amino acids. CDR3 sequence (DNA): TGTGCCAGCAGCTGGACTAGCGAGTCCCCCTACGAGCAGTACTTC. Translated, it gives CASSWTSESPYEQYF. The full variable domain, rest sourced from reference TRBV7-9 and TRBJ2-7, is DTGVSQNPRHKITKRGQNVTFRCDPISEHNRLYWYRQTLGQGPEFLTYFQNEAQLEKSRLLSDRFSAERPKGSFSTLEIQRTEQGDSAMYLCASSWTSESPYEQYFGPGTRLTVT.

This clonotype was found a few times. This chain joins TRBV7-9 and TRBJ2-7, with D unclear. The V end was cut by 5 bases, the J end by 7 bases, with 12 bases between. CDR1 SEHNR and CDR2 FQNEAQ come from the germline V gene (reference sequence). The CDR3 extends over 12 amino acids. The CDR3 DNA reads TGTGCCAGCAGCCCCCCTATAGGAGAGCAGTACTTC. Its translation is CASSPPIGEQYF.

The gene calls are TRBV19 and TRBJ1-6; 8 nucleotides align to TRBD1. Looked up from germline, CDR1 is LNHDA and CDR2 is SQIVND (reference sequence). The CDR3 is 14 residues long. V shed 7 bases, J shed 7 bases, and the junction held 6 bases outside the gene matches. CDR3 sequence (DNA): TGTGCCAGTACCCTCGGGACAGGAAATTCACCCCTCCACTTT. It yields the protein CASTLGTGNSPLHF.

This sequence joins TRBV7-2 and TRBJ2-7; the D is unclear. Germline V lookup: CDR1 SGHTA, CDR2 FQGNSA. The CDR3 extends over 16 amino acids. V was pared by 2 bases and J by 5 bases, with 19 bases between. Written as DNA, the CDR3 is TGTGCCAGCAGCTTAAACCGCCCTGTATCGAGACACGAGCAGTACTTC. Its translation: CASSLNRPVSRHEQYF.

The chain has TRBV12-3 or TRBV12-4 and TRBJ1-5, with a tentative D call TRBD1 (5 bases). The CDR3 extends over 14 amino acids. V lost 2 bases, J lost 7 bases, and 12 bases lay in between. The CDR3 is CASSLRGARQPQHF. The CDR3 DNA sequence: TGTGCCAGCAGTTTAAGAGGGGCGAGGCAGCCCCAGCATTTT.

The table lists this clonotype with a few counts. A much more abundant neighbour one base away suggests this may be a read error. The chain is built from TRBV7-2 and TRBJ2-7; 10 bases line up with TRBD1. The CDR3 has 14 amino acids. The germline V gene encodes CDR1 SGHTA and CDR2 FQGNSA. The ends lost 4 bases at V and 2 bases at J; junction bases unmatched: 2. CDR3 sequence: CASSWGTGAYEQYF. DNA of the CDR3: TGTGCCAGCAGCTGGGGGACAGGGGCCTACGAGCAGTACTTC.

This chain links TRBV7-3 with TRBJ2-1; D possibly corresponds to TRBD1 (5 bases). The length of the CDR3 is 13 residues. Germline loops: CDR1 SGHTA, CDR2 FQGTGA. V lost 0 bases and J 8 bases, leaving 8 bases between the germline ends. The CDR3 DNA follows: TGTGCCAGCAGCTTAACTGGACACCATGAGCAGTTCTTC. Translating it yields CASSLTGHHEQFF.

J is TRBJ2-7 and V is TRBV19, with D perhaps given as TRBD1 or TRBD2 (5 bases each). The V end lost 1 base, the J end lost 3 bases, and 16 bases lay between the germline ends. Germline assignment: CDR1 LNHDA and CDR2 SQIVND (reference sequence). The CDR3 totals 16 residues. The CDR3 coding sequence is TGTGCCAGTAGTATAGGATCGACGGGACGCCACTACGAGCAGTACTTC. Its protein product is CASSIGSTGRHYEQYF. Looking up the rest from reference TRBV19 and TRBJ2-7 gives the full variable domain: DGGITQSPKYLFRKEGQNVTLSCEQNLNHDAMYWYRQDPGQGLRLIYYSQIVNDFQKGDIAEGYSVSREKKESFPLTVTSAQKNPTAFYLCASSIGSTGRHYEQYFGPGTRLTVT.

In this sample, this clonotype turned up a few times. The V and J genes are TRBV6-8 and TRBJ1-4; D is perhaps TRBD1 (6 bases). The CDR3 has 14 residues. Per germline, CDR1 MNHGY and CDR2 SAAAGT. V was clipped by 5 bases and J by 8 bases, with 15 bases between them. The CDR3 DNA reads TGTGCCAGCAGTACCCTGACAGGTTCGGAAAAACTGTTTTTT. As protein: CASSTLTGSEKLFF.

This clonotype has more than one count but fewer than ten. The gene calls are TRBV7-9 and TRBJ1-1; TRBD1 matches at 7 bases. CDR1 is SEHNR, CDR2 FQNEAQ, per germline (reference sequence). V gave up 7 bases and J gave up 7 bases; unmatched junction bases: 12. The CDR3 runs 14 residues. DNA for the CDR3: TGTGCCAGCACCACCACAGAACAGGGGATTGAAGCTTTCTTT. This gives the protein CASTTTEQGIEAFF. Variable domain in full (rest from reference TRBV7-9 and TRBJ1-1): DTGVSQNPRHKITKRGQNVTFRCDPISEHNRLYWYRQTLGQGPEFLTYFQNEAQLEKSRLLSDRFSAERPKGSFSTLEIQRTEQGDSAMYLCASTTTEQGIEAFFGQGTRLTVV.

This sequence joins TRBV27 and TRBJ2-7; D gene ambiguous. This CDR3 spans 13 amino acids. From germline, CDR1 is MNHEY and CDR2 SMNVEV (reference sequence). Trimming removed 2 bases from V and 3 bases from J, with 8 bases in between. The CDR3 region is CASSLNGYYEQYF. The CDR3 DNA is TGTGCCAGCAGTTTAAATGGGTACTACGAGCAGTACTTC.

This clonotype occurred a few times. The V gene is TRBV7-8, the J gene TRBJ2-5; D is possibly TRBD1 (5 bases). CDR1 and CDR2 from the germline V gene are SGHVS and FQNEAQ. This CDR3 spans 16 amino acids. V lost 1 base and J lost 3, with 15 bases in between. CDR3 DNA sequence: TGTGCCAGCAGCTTAGAGGGTCTGGGGCGAGAAGAGACCCAGTACTTC. Translating gives CASSLEGLGREETQYF.

This clonotype was counted between two and nine times. The V call is TRBV20-1, the J call TRBJ1-1, with 7 bases identical to TRBD1. The CDR3 runs 11 residues. The germline gives CDR1 DFQATT, CDR2 SNEGSKA (reference sequence). Trimming took 6 bases from V and 9 from J; bases not matched to a gene: 7. The CDR3 loop reads CSAKETGKAFF. The CDR3, as DNA: TGCAGTGCCAAAGAGACAGGGAAAGCTTTCTTT.

This clonotype occurred a few times. The rearrangement uses TRBV7-9 and TRBJ2-2; D may be TRBD2 (5 bases). V was clipped by 6 bases and J by 5 bases, with 19 bases between them. Germline V gene sequence: CDR1 SEHNR, CDR2 FQNEAQ (reference sequence). The CDR3 is 16 amino acids. The CDR3 coding sequence is TGTGCCAGCAGAAGTACCGGGATTCACCCAACCGGGGAGCTGTTTTTT. Amino acid sequence: CASRSTGIHPTGELFF. Using reference TRBV7-9 and TRBJ2-2 for the parts outside the CDR3, the full variable domain is DTGVSQNPRHKITKRGQNVTFRCDPISEHNRLYWYRQTLGQGPEFLTYFQNEAQLEKSRLLSDRFSAERPKGSFSTLEIQRTEQGDSAMYLCASRSTGIHPTGELFFGEGSRLTVL.

This clonotype was detected only a few times. V and J are TRBV7-6 and TRBJ2-3; 12 bases are a match to TRBD2. The V segment lost 4 bases and the J segment 6 bases; nucleotides outside the gene matches: 8. CDR1 and CDR2 from the germline V gene are SGHVS and FNYEAQ. CDR3 length: 16 amino acids. In DNA form, the CDR3 reads TGTGCCAGCAGCTCCCTGACTAGCGGGAGCAGGGATACGCAGTATTTT. The encoded protein is CASSSLTSGSRDTQYF. Using reference TRBV7-6 and TRBJ2-3 for the parts outside the CDR3, the full variable domain is GAGVSQSPRYKVTKRGQDVALRCDPISGHVSLYWYRQALGQGPEFLTYFNYEAQQDKSGLPNDRFSAERPEGSISTLTIQRTEQRDSAMYRCASSSLTSGSRDTQYFGPGTRLTVL.

The rearrangement joins TRBV6-5 to TRBJ2-7, with 7 positions matching TRBD1. The CDR3 has 15 amino acids. V shed 6 bases and J 3 bases; nucleotides not matched to a gene: 11. Germline V gene lookup returns CDR1 MNHEY and CDR2 SVGAGI. The CDR3 DNA sequence: TGTGCCAGCAGCCCCACCCGTCGACAGGGCTACGAGCAGTACTTC. It encodes CASSPTRRQGYEQYF.

This clonotype has at least ten counts. V and J are TRBV5-5 and TRBJ2-3, with 7 bases aligning to TRBD2. This CDR3 is built from 17 residues. V lost 3 bases and J lost 5; bases outside the gene matches: 15. CDR1 and CDR2 (germline): SGHKS, YYEKEE (reference sequence). The CDR3 DNA reads TGTGCCAGCAGCTCCTACGCGCTTGACGGGGGGAGAGATACGCAGTATTTT. As protein: CASSSYALDGGRDTQYF.

Remarks on this clonotype: A read error may produce the germline difference seen at one junction end. The CDR3 loop reads CDSSYLYEQYF. CDR3 bases: TGTGACAGCAGTTACTTATACGAGCAGTACTTC. The chain carries TRBV6-2 or TRBV6-3 and TRBJ2-7, with D hard to call. Germline-derived CDR1 and CDR2 are MNHEY and SVGEGT. CDR3 length equals 11 residues.

The V gene is TRBV27, the J gene TRBJ2-7; 9 nucleotides align to TRBD1. Losses at the gene ends were 8 bases for V and 3 bases for J; bases not matched to a gene: 8. Germline CDR1 is MNHEY and CDR2 is SMNVEV (reference sequence). CDR3 length: 14 residues. CDR3 residues: CASQPGQGLYEQYF. The CDR3, as DNA: TGTGCCAGCCAACCGGGACAGGGACTCTACGAGCAGTACTTC.

V usage is TRBV2 and J usage is TRBJ2-1; 12 bases map to TRBD1. Trimming took 3 bases from V and 9 from J; bases not matched to a gene: 6. This CDR3 is 15 amino acids long. Germline loops: CDR1 SNHLY, CDR2 FYNNEI. The CDR3 protein is CASSDRDRGLTEQFF. CDR3 nucleotides: TGTGCCAGCAGTGATCGGGACAGGGGGCTCACTGAGCAGTTCTTC.